A selection of T cell receptor beta chains follows, all from one sample in a study of cytomegalovirus exposure and HLA in healthy donors. Sequenced by immunoSEQ multiplex PCR; TCRdb stores in-frame clones only, minus some. The table includes tens of thousands of clones, 76% detected once. The specimen was PBMCs. Receptor source: a male donor in good health and CMV-seronegative. CDR3s include the opening cysteine and the closing phenylalanine or tryptophan. D genes are given only for firm matches. Size is stated for part of the rows, as once, few or many counts, or as a class when the clone is expanded.

>NA|TRBV27|TRBJ1-2|NA
CASSFSDSRYYGYTF
TGTGCCAGCAGTTTCAGCGACAGTCGGTACTATGGCTACACCTTC
>NA|TRBV5-1|TRBJ2-1|NA
CASSPRGGAGANEQFF
TGCGCCAGCAGCCCACGTGGGGGGGCAGGGGCCAATGAGCAGTTCTTC
>TRBD1|TRBV27|TRBJ1-2|NA
CASSLSPGQGGGYTF
TGTGCCAGCAGTTTATCTCCGGGACAGGGAGGCGGCTACACCTTC
>TRBD2|TRBV4-2|TRBJ2-1|NA
CASSRSTSGHSYNEQFF
TGTGCCAGCAGCCGAAGTACTAGCGGCCATTCCTACAATGAGCAGTTCTTC
>TRBD2|TRBV5-4|TRBJ2-7|NA
CASSLAGTSGYEQYF
TGTGCCAGCAGCTTGGCAGGGACTAGCGGGTACGAGCAGTACTTC
>TRBD1|TRBV5-1|TRBJ1-3|NA
CASSLDRGSGNTIYF
TGCGCCAGCAGCTTGGACAGGGGGTCTGGAAACACCATATATTTT
>NA|TRBV25-1|TRBJ1-1|NA
CATSPAGWRPEAFF
TGTGCCACCAGCCCGGCCGGGTGGAGACCTGAAGCTTTCTTT
>TRBD1|TRBV6-1|TRBJ2-7|NA
CASSADRDSYEQYF
TGTGCCAGCAGCGCCGACAGGGACTCCTACGAGCAGTACTTC
>NA|TRBV9|TRBJ1-4|once
CASSVGATNEKLFF
TGTGCCAGCAGCGTGGGAGCAACTAATGAAAAACTGTTTTTT
>TRBD1|TRBV10-3|TRBJ1-4|NA
CAIGRQGGVEKLFF
TGTGCCATCGGAAGACAGGGCGGAGTAGAAAAACTGTTTTTT
>TRBD1|TRBV19|TRBJ2-4|NA
CASSIRQGVKNIQYF
TGTGCCAGTAGTATAAGACAGGGGGTCAAAAACATTCAGTACTTC
>TRBD1|TRBV10-3|TRBJ1-2|NA
CATEAATGVDYGYTF
TGTGCCACCGAGGCAGCTACAGGGGTTGACTATGGCTACACCTTC
>NA|TRBV6-5|TRBJ2-5|NA
CASSYGGTQYF
TGTGCCAGCAGTTACGGCGGGACCCAGTACTTC
>TRBD1|TRBV29-1|TRBJ1-5|NA
CSVVVSQQGYWSNQPQHF
TGCAGCGTTGTGGTTTCCCAACAGGGGTACTGGAGCAATCAGCCCCAGCATTTT
>TRBD1|TRBV9|TRBJ2-7|few
CASSRRDSSYEQYF
TGTGCCAGCAGCAGACGGGACAGCTCCTACGAGCAGTACTTC
>NA|TRBV29-1|TRBJ1-1|NA
CSFRYTMNTEAFF
TGCAGCTTCCGATACACGATGAACACTGAAGCTTTCTTT
>NA|TRBV6-5|TRBJ1-1|NA
CASSSPRAGSPEAFF
TGTGCCAGCAGTTCTCCTCGGGCGGGTTCTCCTGAAGCTTTCTTT
>NA|TRBV6-5|TRBJ1-6|NA
CASSYSGRYNSPLHF
TGTGCCAGCAGTTACTCAGGGAGGTATAATTCACCCCTCCACTTT
>NA|TRBV5-4|TRBJ2-5|NA
CASSLLAGQETQYF
TGTGCCAGCAGCTTGTTGGCGGGGCAGGAGACCCAGTACTTC
>TRBD1|TRBV15|TRBJ1-4|NA
CATSRTRQGGVKLFF
TGTGCCACCAGCAGAACCCGACAGGGGGGGGTGAAACTGTTTTTT
>NA|TRBV5-4|TRBJ2-2|NA
CASSLDRINTGELFF
TGTGCCAGCAGCTTGGACAGAATCAACACCGGGGAGCTGTTTTTT
>TRBD2|TRBV7-2|TRBJ2-1|NA
CASSLRLLAGDEQFF
TGTGCCAGCAGCTTACGTCTACTAGCGGGGGATGAGCAGTTCTTC
>NA|TRBV9|TRBJ2-7|NA
CASSVKATVYEQYF
TGTGCCAGCAGCGTAAAAGCGACAGTCTACGAGCAGTACTTC
>TRBD2|TRBV5-1|TRBJ2-3|NA
CASSLVSGEGTQYF
TGCGCCAGCAGCTTGGTAAGCGGGGAAGGTACGCAGTATTTT
>NA|TRBV28|TRBJ2-5|NA
CASSTVRAAPQETQYF
TGTGCCAGCAGCACTGTTCGAGCGGCCCCCCAAGAGACCCAGTACTTC
>NA|TRBV7-2|TRBJ1-5|once
CASSRDKAQPQHF
TGTGCCAGCAGCCGGGACAAGGCTCAGCCCCAGCATTTT
>NA|TRBV5-1|TRBJ2-7|once
CASSIQNLQGDEQYF
TGCGCCAGCAGCATACAAAATCTACAGGGAGACGAGCAGTACTTC
>TRBD1|TRBV6-6|TRBJ1-2|NA
CASSYSLTGRGYTF
TGTGCCAGCAGTTACTCGCTGACAGGGCGAGGCTACACCTTC
>TRBD1|TRBV10-2|TRBJ2-7|NA
CASSGQGASPYEQYF
TGCGCCAGCAGTGGACAGGGGGCTAGCCCCTACGAGCAGTACTTC
>TRBD2|TRBV18|TRBJ2-7|NA
CASSQGLAYEQYF
TGTGCCAGCTCGCAGGGACTAGCTTACGAGCAGTACTTC
>NA|TRBV4-3|TRBJ1-1|NA
CASSQEPGREDTEAFF
TGCGCCAGCAGCCAAGAACCTGGGAGGGAGGACACTGAAGCTTTCTTT
>TRBD1|TRBV7-2|TRBJ2-7|NA
CASSLPGTGYEQYF
TGTGCCAGCAGCTTACCCGGGACAGGGTACGAGCAGTACTTC
>NA|TRBV7-2|TRBJ1-6|NA
CASSLDRLRNSPLHF
TGTGCCAGCAGCTTAGACAGACTACGAAATTCACCCCTCCACTTT
>NA|TRBV14|TRBJ1-3|few
CASSQGVSFSGNTIYF
TGTGCCAGCAGCCAAGGAGTGAGCTTCTCTGGAAACACCATATATTTT
>NA|TRBV27|TRBJ1-4|NA
CASSLSNSPGSNEKVFF
TGTGCCAGCAGTTTATCGAATAGCCCCGGGTCTAATGAAAAAGTGTTTTTT
>NA|TRBV11-3|TRBJ1-1|NA
CASSLVMAANTEAFF
TGTGCCAGCAGCTTGGTCATGGCGGCGAACACTGAAGCTTTCTTT
>TRBD2|TRBV6-5|TRBJ2-5|few
CASSPGLAGKETQYF
TGTGCCAGCAGCCCGGGACTAGCGGGAAAAGAGACCCAGTACTTC
>NA|TRBV19|TRBJ1-2|NA
CASSIGFRTADGYTF
TGTGCCAGTAGTATAGGGTTCCGGACAGCGGATGGCTACACCTTC
>NA|TRBV5-8|TRBJ2-7|NA
CASSLELGEQYF
TGTGCCAGCAGCTTGGAACTCGGGGAGCAGTACTTC
>NA|TRBV21-1|TRBJ2-6|few
CASSKGQGTGANVLTF
TGTGCCAGCAGCAAGGGACAGGGGACTGGGGCCAACGTCCTGACTTTC
>TRBD2|TRBV18|TRBJ2-1|NA
CASSLPSGTRVYEQFF
TGTGCCAGCTCACTTCCGTCAGGGACTAGGGTCTATGAGCAGTTCTTC
>TRBD1|TRBV5-6|TRBJ2-3|NA
CASSSYSPGQGTTDTQYF
TGTGCCAGCAGCTCTTACTCGCCGGGACAGGGGACCACAGATACGCAGTATTTT
>NA|TRBV11-2|TRBJ2-3|NA
CASSFGTDTQYF
TGTGCCAGCAGCTTCGGGACAGATACGCAGTATTTT
>NA|TRBV28|TRBJ1-5|NA
CASSPPRGTGQPQHF
TGTGCCAGTTCTCCCCCTCGGGGTACGGGTCAGCCCCAGCATTTT
>NA|TRBV11-2|TRBJ1-3|NA
CATTPGQGGAGNTIYF
TGTGCCACGACCCCAGGTCAAGGGGGGGCAGGAAACACCATATATTTT
>NA|TRBV6-1|TRBJ1-2|NA
CASSAGSRYVYVGYTF
TGTGCCAGCAGTGCCGGGAGCCGATACGTTTATGTGGGCTACACCTTC
>NA|TRBV20-1|TRBJ1-1|NA
CRHRRGTEAFF
TGCAGACACCGCAGGGGCACTGAAGCTTTCTTT
>NA|TRBV6-6|TRBJ1-5|NA
CASIQGPSNQPQHF
TGTGCCAGCATCCAGGGGCCTAGCAATCAGCCCCAGCATTTT
>TRBD1|TRBV28|TRBJ2-2|few
CASGRQGPGELFF
TGTGCCAGCGGCCGACAGGGCCCCGGGGAGCTGTTTTTT
>TRBD1|TRBV7-2|TRBJ2-2|few
CASSLGTGIGELFF
TGTGCCAGCAGCTTAGGGACAGGGATCGGGGAGCTGTTTTTT
>NA|TRBV28|TRBJ1-1|NA
CASSPTRNTEAFF
TGTGCCAGCAGTCCGACAAGGAACACTGAAGCTTTCTTT
>NA|TRBV6-1|TRBJ1-6|once
CATSEDSINSPLHF
TGTGCCACGTCCGAGGACAGTATTAATTCACCCCTCCACTTT
>NA|TRBV10-3|TRBJ1-2|medium-sized
CAISELSGYTF
TGTGCCATCAGTGAACTGTCTGGCTACACCTTC
>NA|TRBV4-1|TRBJ2-1|NA
CASSQDRATYNEQFF
TGCGCCAGCAGCCAAGACAGGGCGACCTACAATGAGCAGTTCTTC
>NA|TRBV5-4|TRBJ2-6|NA
CASSLAPGSGANVLTF
TGTGCCAGCAGCTTGGCCCCGGGCTCTGGGGCCAACGTCCTGACTTTC